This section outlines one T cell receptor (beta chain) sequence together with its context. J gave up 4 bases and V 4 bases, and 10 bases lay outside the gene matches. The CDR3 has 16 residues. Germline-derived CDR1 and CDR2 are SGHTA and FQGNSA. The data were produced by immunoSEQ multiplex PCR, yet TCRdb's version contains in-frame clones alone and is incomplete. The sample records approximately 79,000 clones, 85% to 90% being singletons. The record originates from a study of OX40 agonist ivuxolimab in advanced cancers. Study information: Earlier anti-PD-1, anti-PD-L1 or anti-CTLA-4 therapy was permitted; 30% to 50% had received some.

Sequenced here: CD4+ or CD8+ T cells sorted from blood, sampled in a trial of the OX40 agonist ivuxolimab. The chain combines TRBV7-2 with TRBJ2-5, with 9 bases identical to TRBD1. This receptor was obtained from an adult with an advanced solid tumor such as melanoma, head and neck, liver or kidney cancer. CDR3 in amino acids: CASSSMGQGVAETQYF. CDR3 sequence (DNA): TGTGCCAGCAGCTCCATGGGACAGGGAGTTGCAGAGACCCAGTACTTC.